This TCR beta chain was found in a study of shared clonotypes between healthy human individuals. Sequencing used immunoSEQ multiplex PCR; TCRdb keeps in-frame clones, though not all of them. The table records under 2,500,000 clones, more than 90% of them present only once. The count of this clone is one. The sequence came from a man aged 18-30 years in good health. Sequencing was done on a sample of naive CD4+ T cells sorted from blood. Specified subset: CD45RA+ positively selected.

CDR3 protein: CASSRTDLKETQYF. The DNA of the CDR3 is TGTGCCAGCAGCCGGACAGATCTTAAAGAGACCCAGTACTTC. The chain combines TRBV2 with TRBJ2-5, with D possibly matching TRBD1 (6 bases). Trimming pared 6 bases from V and 3 bases from J, leaving 14 bases between. CDR3 length equals 14 residues. CDR1 SNHLY and CDR2 FYNNEI come from the germline V gene.